This is a list of T cell receptor beta chains from one sample in a study of PD-1 blockade in classical Hodgkin lymphoma. Clones were read by immunoSEQ multiplex PCR, and TCRdb kept only the in-frame ones, dropping some. In the table there are about 41,000 clones, 76% of which are singletons. The specimen was peripheral blood mononuclear cells (PBMCs), collected at baseline. Receptor source: a human donor with classical Hodgkin lymphoma. Both conserved end residues are part of each CDR3. The order of the fields is V gene, J gene, D gene, clone size, CDR3 DNA, CDR3 protein. D genes are given only for firm matches. Not all rows give a size; the values are once, few, many and, for expanded clones, a class.

>TRBV29-1|TRBJ2-7|NA|NA
TGCAGCGTTGAAACCCAGACGACACGCTACGAGCAGTACTTC
CSVETQTTRYEQYF
>TRBV6-5|TRBJ1-2|NA|NA
TGTGCCAGCAGACCCCCCCTTGGGGGCAACTATGGCTACACCTTC
CASRPPLGGNYGYTF
>TRBV6-6|TRBJ2-5|NA|once
TGTGCCAGCAGTCCCTTTTCGGAGACCCAGTACTTC
CASSPFSETQYF
>TRBV7-8|TRBJ2-1|TRBD1|NA
TGTGCCAGCAGCTTAGGCGTGGTTTGGGACAGGGGGATTAAATTGTCAGGCAATGAGCAGTTCTTC
CASSLGVVWDRGIKLSGNEQFF
>TRBV6-6|TRBJ1-5|NA|once
TGTGCCAGCATGATTTTGGCAGGGCATCAGCCCCAGCATTTT
CASMILAGHQPQHF
>TRBV14|TRBJ2-1|TRBD2|NA
TGTGCCAGCAGCCAAGGGGGTGGACTAGCGGGACAAATGCCCTACAATGAGCAGTTCTTC
CASSQGGGLAGQMPYNEQFF
>TRBV7-9|TRBJ2-2|NA|NA
TGTGCCAGGGGGGACCCGAACACCGGGGAGCTGTTTTTT
CARGDPNTGELFF
>TRBV27|TRBJ1-2|NA|once
TGTGCCAGCAGTTTTCGTGGGGGCAACTATGGCTACACCTTC
CASSFRGGNYGYTF
>TRBV29-1|TRBJ2-7|NA|NA
TGCAGCGTTCTCTCGGGCGAAGGTTCCTACGAGCAGTACTTC
CSVLSGEGSYEQYF
>TRBV7-2|TRBJ2-7|TRBD2|NA
TGTGCCAGCAGCTTGATTTCCGGGACTAGCGGCTTCGAGCAGTACTTC
CASSLISGTSGFEQYF
>TRBV5-1|TRBJ2-1|NA|NA
TGCGCCAGCAGCTTGTCCCGGGGGAATGAGCAGTTCTTC
CASSLSRGNEQFF
>TRBV7-9|TRBJ1-2|NA|NA
TGTGCCAGCAGCTTAGCGGAGTCGAGCAGCTACACCTTC
CASSLAESSSYTF
>TRBV27|TRBJ2-7|NA|NA
TGTGCCAGCAGTCCCCGACACCTCTACGAGCAGTACTTC
CASSPRHLYEQYF
>TRBV30|TRBJ1-4|NA|NA
TGTGCCTGGACCAGGGAGGGGGGCGGACTGTTTTTT
CAWTREGGGLFF
>TRBV5-1|TRBJ2-7|NA|NA
TGCGCCAGCAGGCTGGCGACGGGAGAAATAGAAAACGAGCAGTACTTC
CASRLATGEIENEQYF
>TRBV18|TRBJ1-2|TRBD1|NA
TGTGCCAGCTCACCTGTAGGGACAGGCCTTAACTATGGCTACACCTTC
CASSPVGTGLNYGYTF
>TRBV7-2|TRBJ2-7|TRBD1|few
TGTGCCAGCAGCTTCTTAACAGGGGGGTTGGCATTCCTGAACTACGAGCAGTACTTC
CASSFLTGGLAFLNYEQYF
>TRBV7-9|TRBJ1-1|TRBD1|NA
TGTGCCAGCAGCCCACGGACAGGGTTGAACACTGAAGCTTTCTTT
CASSPRTGLNTEAFF
>TRBV19|TRBJ2-7|TRBD2|NA
TGTGCCAGTAGACCACCTCCCGGGACTAGCACCGACGAGCAGTACTTC
CASRPPPGTSTDEQYF